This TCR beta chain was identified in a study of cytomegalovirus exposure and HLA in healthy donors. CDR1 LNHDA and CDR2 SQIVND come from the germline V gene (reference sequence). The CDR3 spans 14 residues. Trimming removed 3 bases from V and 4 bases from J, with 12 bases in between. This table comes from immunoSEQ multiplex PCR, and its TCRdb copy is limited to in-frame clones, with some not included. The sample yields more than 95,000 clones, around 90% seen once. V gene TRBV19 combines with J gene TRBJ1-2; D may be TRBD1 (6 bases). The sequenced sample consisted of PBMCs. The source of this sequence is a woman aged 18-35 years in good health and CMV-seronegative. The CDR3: CASSISTGLYGYTF. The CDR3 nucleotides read TGTGCCAGTAGTATTTCTACAGGGCTCTATGGCTACACCTTC.